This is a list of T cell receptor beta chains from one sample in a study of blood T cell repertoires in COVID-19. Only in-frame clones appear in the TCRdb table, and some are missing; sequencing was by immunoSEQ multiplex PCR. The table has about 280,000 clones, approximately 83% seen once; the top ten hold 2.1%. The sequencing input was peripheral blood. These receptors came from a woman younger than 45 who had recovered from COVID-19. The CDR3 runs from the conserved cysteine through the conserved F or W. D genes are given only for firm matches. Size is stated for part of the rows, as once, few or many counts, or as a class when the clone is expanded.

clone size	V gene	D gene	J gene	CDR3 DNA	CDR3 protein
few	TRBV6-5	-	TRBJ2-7	TGTGCCAGCAGGCGGACAGTCCTGATCTACGAGCAGTACTTC	CASRRTVLIYEQYF
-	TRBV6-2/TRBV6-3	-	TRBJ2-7	TGTGCCAGCAGTTACGTCAGTGACGAGCAGTACTTC	CASSYVSDEQYF
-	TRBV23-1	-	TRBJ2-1	TGCGCCAGCAGTCAAAGCCTGGCAGGGGACTACAATGAGCAGTTCTTC	CASSQSLAGDYNEQFF
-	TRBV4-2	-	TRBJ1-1	TGTGCCAGCAGCGACGGAGGGCAGGGTAGACCTGAAGCTTTCTTT	CASSDGGQGRPEAFF
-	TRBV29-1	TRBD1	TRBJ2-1	TGCAGCGTTACAGGGGGCTTGGATGAGCAGTTCTTC	CSVTGGLDEQFF
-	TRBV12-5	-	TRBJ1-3	TGTGCTAGTGGACTGGACAGTGGCTCTGGAAACACCATATATTTT	CASGLDSGSGNTIYF
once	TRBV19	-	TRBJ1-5	TGTGCCAGTAGTATTGGAGGGCCCCAGCATTTT	CASSIGGPQHF
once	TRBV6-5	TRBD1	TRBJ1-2	TGTGCCAGCAGTCTCCGACAGGGGGCCGGATCGAGCTACACCTTC	CASSLRQGAGSSYTF
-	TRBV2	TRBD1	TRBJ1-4	TGTGCCAGCAGCGGACAGGGAACTAATGAAAAACTGTTTTTT	CASSGQGTNEKLFF
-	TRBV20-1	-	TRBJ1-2	TGCAGTGGAGGGATTGGCTACACCTTC	CSGGIGYTF
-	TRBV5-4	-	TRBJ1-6	TGTGCCAGCAGCTTCGACAGCTCTTATAATTCACCCCTCCACTTT	CASSFDSSYNSPLHF
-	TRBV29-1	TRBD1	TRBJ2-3	TGCAGCGTTGAGGACAGGATTACCACAGATACGCAGTATTTT	CSVEDRITTDTQYF
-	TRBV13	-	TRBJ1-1	TGTGCCAGCAGCTTGCGAGGATACACTGAAGCTTTCTTT	CASSLRGYTEAFF
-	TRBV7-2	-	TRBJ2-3	TGTGCCAGCAGCAAAATCGGGAGCACAGATACGCAGTATTTT	CASSKIGSTDTQYF
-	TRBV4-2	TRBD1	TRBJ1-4	TGTGCCAGCAGCCAAGAGGGGACAGGGGGCTATGGAAATGAAAAACTGTTTTTT	CASSQEGTGGYGNEKLFF
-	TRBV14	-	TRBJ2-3	TGTGCCAGCAGCCAAGGGGCCGATTTAGATACGCAGTATTTT	CASSQGADLDTQYF
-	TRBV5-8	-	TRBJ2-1	TGTGCCAGCAGCGCGGGACTTTCAGGGAGCAATGAGCAGTTCTTC	CASSAGLSGSNEQFF
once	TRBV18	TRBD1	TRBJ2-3	TGTGCCAGCTCGCCAACAGGGGGCGCGGCAGATACGCAGTATTTT	CASSPTGGAADTQYF
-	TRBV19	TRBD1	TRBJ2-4	TGTGCCAGTAGTAGGGACAGGGGTGGTTCTGCAAACATTCAGTACTTC	CASSRDRGGSANIQYF
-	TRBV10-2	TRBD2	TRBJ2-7	TGCGCCAGCTCGCGGACTAGCGGCTACGAGCAGTACTTC	CASSRTSGYEQYF
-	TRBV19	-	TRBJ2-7	TGTGCCAGTAGTATAAATGGCAGAAACGAGCAGTACTTC	CASSINGRNEQYF
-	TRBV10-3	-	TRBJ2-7	TGTGCCATCAGTGAACTGATCGCGGGCAACGAGCAGTACTTC	CAISELIAGNEQYF
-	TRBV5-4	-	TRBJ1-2	TGTGCCAGCAGCTTGGAGCCCACCTATGGCTACACCTTC	CASSLEPTYGYTF
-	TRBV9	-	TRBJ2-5	TGTGCCAGCAGCGTAGGAACAGGGAGAGAGACCCAGTACTTC	CASSVGTGRETQYF
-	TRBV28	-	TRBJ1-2	TGTGCCAGCAGATCATCAGGGCATAACTATGGCTACACCTTC	CASRSSGHNYGYTF
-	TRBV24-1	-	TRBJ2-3	TGTGCCACCAGTGATTCAGGGACTAGCACAGATACGCAGTATTTT	CATSDSGTSTDTQYF
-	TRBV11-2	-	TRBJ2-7	TGTGCCAGCAGCTTAGAGACAGGGACTTTCTACGAGCAGTACTTC	CASSLETGTFYEQYF
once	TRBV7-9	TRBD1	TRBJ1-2	TGTGCCAGCAGCTTAGCGGGACAGGGCTATGGCTACACCTTC	CASSLAGQGYGYTF
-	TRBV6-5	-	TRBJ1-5	TGTGCCAGCAGCCAGGACCGACAGCCGAATCAGCCCCAGCATTTT	CASSQDRQPNQPQHF
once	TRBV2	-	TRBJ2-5	TGTGCCAGCAGTGAATTGGTTGCTAGTGGGGAGACCCAGTACTTC	CASSELVASGETQYF
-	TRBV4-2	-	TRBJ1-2	TGTGCCAGCAGCCAAGAGGTCAGGGCGAACTATGGCTACACCTTC	CASSQEVRANYGYTF
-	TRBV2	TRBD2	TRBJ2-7	TGTGCCAGCAGTGACCCTACCGGGAGGGCCAAAGAGCAGTACTTC	CASSDPTGRAKEQYF
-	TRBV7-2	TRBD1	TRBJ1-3	TGTGCCAGCACCCCTGGACAGGGAGGAAACACCATATATTTT	CASTPGQGGNTIYF
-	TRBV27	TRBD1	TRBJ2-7	TGTGCCAGCAGAGGGACAGGTGAGCTCTACGAGCAGTACTTC	CASRGTGELYEQYF
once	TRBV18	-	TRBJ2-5	TGTGCCAGCTCGCAGGCGGGCAGAGGGGAGACCCAGTACTTC	CASSQAGRGETQYF
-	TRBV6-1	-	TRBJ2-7	TGTGCCATCCTAGGAGACTATCCCTACGAGCAGTACTTC	CAILGDYPYEQYF
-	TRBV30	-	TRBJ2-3	TGTGCCTGGAGTTTCCGGGGGGCCAATACGCAGTATTTT	CAWSFRGANTQYF
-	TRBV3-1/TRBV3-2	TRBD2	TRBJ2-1	TGTGCCAGCAGGCAAGCTAGCGGGGGGGTTGAGCAGTTCTTC	CASRQASGGVEQFF